The entry below describes one T cell receptor beta chain. This sample is part of a study of cytomegalovirus exposure and HLA in healthy donors. CDR1 is ENHRY, CDR2 SYGVKD, per germline. There are 17 residues in the CDR3. V lost 0 bases and J lost 1; bases outside the gene matches: 7. Use of 60 Vbeta and 13 Jbeta primers characterized the PCR. Repertoires were generated with immunoSEQ multiplex PCR, while TCRdb's copy carries only in-frame clones and drops some. In total, the table holds some 75,000 clones. The sequenced sample consisted of PBMCs. The TCR comes from a female donor in good health and CMV-seropositive. The rearrangement links TRBV10-3 to TRBJ2-3, with 7 nucleotides matching TRBD2. CDR3 in amino acids: CAISESVTGGRTDTQYF. DNA of the CDR3: TGTGCCATCAGTGAGTCGGTAACGGGAGGACGCACAGATACGCAGTATTTT.